The 7 T cell receptor beta chains in this list originate from one sample, sequenced in a study of T-cell memory formation after mild COVID-19. TCRdb ran MiXCR on the 5' RACE reads and lists one entry per CDR3 protein. The sample lists around 340,000 distinct CDR3 sequences; over 10% were seen once. The material sequenced was PBMCs or a T cell subset sorted from them (not recorded which). These receptors all stem from a young man who had mild COVID-19 (a few samples of this study predate the infection). Cell type and time point are not known.

V and J are TRBV9 and TRBJ2-1, with D possibly matching TRBD2 (6 bases). CDR3 size: 15 residues. The germline CDR1 and CDR2 sequences are SGDLS and YYNGEE. The V end was cut by 0 bases, the J end by 2 bases, with 9 bases between. The CDR3 nucleotides are TGTGCCAGCAGCGTAGTGGGGACTCCCTACAATGAGCAGTTCTTC. It specifies CASSVVGTPYNEQFF.

This clonotype was picked up many times. The J gene is TRBJ1-1, the V gene TRBV5-1; 9 bases agree with TRBD1. Trimming at V came to 0 bases and at J to 6 bases, leaving 9 bases not matched to a gene. Germline V gene sequence: CDR1 SGHRS, CDR2 YFSETQ. CDR3 length equals 16 residues. The CDR3 protein is CASSLADPGQGAEAFF. CDR3 nucleotides: TGCGCCAGCAGCTTGGCGGACCCGGGACAGGGCGCTGAAGCTTTCTTT. Full variable domain (remainder filled in from reference TRBV5-1 and TRBJ1-1): KAGVTQTPRYLIKTRGQQVTLSCSPISGHRSVSWYQQTPGQGLQFLFEYFSETQRNKGNFPGRFSGRQFSNSRSEMNVSTLELGDSALYLCASSLADPGQGAEAFFGQGTRLTVV.

This clonotype was picked up a small number of times. V gene TRBV21-1 combines with J gene TRBJ2-7; the table gives TRBD1 as D, unverified against the DNA. TRBV21-1 is a pseudogene segment. The CDR3 loop spans 17 amino acids. CDR3: CASSKIGGQGTNYEQYV. The DNA for the CDR3 is TGTGCCAGCAGCAAAATTGGAGGACAGGGAACGAACTACGAGCAGTACGTC.

This clonotype was observed a handful of times. V is TRBV12-3 or TRBV12-4 and J is TRBJ2-7; the D gene could be TRBD1 or TRBD2 (6 bases each). This CDR3 contains 12 residues. The V end was cut by 7 bases, the J end by 9 bases, with 16 bases between. The CDR3 here is CASTSPGAGQYF. The CDR3 DNA sequence: TGTGCCAGCACATCTCCGGGGGCCGGGCAGTACTTC.

This clonotype appeared a few times. This sequence joins TRBV15 and TRBJ2-1; TRBD1 matches 9 bases. The germline V gene has CDR1 LNHNV and CDR2 YYDKDF (reference sequence). The CDR3 has 16 residues. With V trimmed by 3 bases and J by 3 bases, 6 bases remained unmatched. The DNA for the CDR3 is TGTGCCACCAGCAGGGTAAAGGGACAGGGCTACAATGAGCAGTTCTTC. Translating gives CATSRVKGQGYNEQFF.

This clonotype was seen a few times. The chain links TRBV10-3 to TRBJ2-7; 7 bases are shared with TRBD1. V gave up 3 bases and J gave up 0 bases; unmatched junction bases: 5. Looked up from germline, CDR1 is ENHRY and CDR2 is SYGVKD. The CDR3 extends over 15 amino acids. The chain's CDR3 is CAISDSTGVSYEQYF. The CDR3, as DNA: TGTGCCATCAGTGATTCCACAGGGGTCTCCTACGAGCAGTACTTC.

This clonotype was picked up many times. Here the CDR3 DNA reads TGTGCCAGCAGCCCAGGGAGGGTGAGCAATCAGCCCCAGCATTTT. Its protein is CASSPGRVSNQPQHF. The rearrangement joins TRBV7-9 to TRBJ1-5, with a possible D match to TRBD1 (5 bases). The CDR3 is made up of 15 amino acids. The germline V gene has CDR1 SEHNR and CDR2 FQNEAQ (reference sequence). Trimming pared 5 bases from V and 1 base from J, leaving 12 bases between.